This T cell receptor beta chain was sequenced for a study of OX40 agonist ivuxolimab in advanced cancers. The CDR3 length is 17 residues. The germline V and J ends were trimmed by 4 bases and 0 bases, with 17 bases remaining between them. Germline V lookup: CDR1 MNHNS, CDR2 SASEGT. The repertoire was sequenced with immunoSEQ multiplex PCR; TCRdb's copy has only in-frame clones and lacks some. The table lists about 120,000 clones, 80% to 90% of them singletons. The chain has TRBV6-1 and TRBJ2-3; D uncertain. Specimen: CD4+ or CD8+ T cells sorted from blood, collected in a trial of the OX40 agonist ivuxolimab. The sequence was obtained from an adult with an advanced solid tumor such as melanoma, head and neck, liver or kidney cancer. CDR3 sequence: CASSVTLGSASTDTQYF. CDR3 coding DNA: TGTGCCAGCAGTGTAACCCTTGGATCGGCGAGCACAGATACGCAGTATTTT.